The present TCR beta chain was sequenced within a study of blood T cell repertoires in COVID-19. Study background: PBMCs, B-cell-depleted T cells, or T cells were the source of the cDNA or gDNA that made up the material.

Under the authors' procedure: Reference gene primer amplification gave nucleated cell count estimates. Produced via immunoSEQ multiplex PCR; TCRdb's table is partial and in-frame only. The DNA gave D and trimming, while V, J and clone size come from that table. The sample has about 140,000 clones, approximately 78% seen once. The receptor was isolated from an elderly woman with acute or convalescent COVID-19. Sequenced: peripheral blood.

DNA for the CDR3: TGTGCCAGTAGTGCAACGACAGGGCGGGGCACAGATACGCAGTATTTT. This codes for CASSATTGRGTDTQYF. The rearrangement links TRBV19 to TRBJ2-3; 7 nucleotides match TRBD1. The V gene end was trimmed by 5 bases and the J gene end by 1 base; junction bases not matched to a gene: 9. CDR3 length: 16 amino acids. Per germline, CDR1 LNHDA and CDR2 SQIVND (reference sequence).